These 13 T cell receptor beta chains originate from one sample sequenced in a study of CD8 T cells in Susac syndrome. Reverse transcription used about 0.45 to 1 ug RNA and random hexamers. TCRdb re-analysed the immunoSEQ multiplex PCR reads in MiXCR, keeping a single row per CDR3 protein. Among about 140,000 distinct CDR3 sequences, about 95% were seen once, and the ten largest hold 0.095% to 0.14%. The sequenced sample was CD4+ T cells from PBMCs. The receptors were sampled from a human donor with multiple sclerosis.

The chain carries TRBV13 and TRBJ2-1; 9 bases map to TRBD2. CDR3 size: 18 residues. The ends lost 3 bases at V and 7 bases at J; junction bases unmatched: 16. The germline CDR1 and CDR2 sequences are PRHDT and FYEKMQ (reference sequence). The CDR3 DNA sequence: TGTGCCAGCAGCTTGAGCATTTCGGCGGGGGGGCAGAGGAATGAGCAGTTCTTC. This gives the protein CASSLSISAGGQRNEQFF.

This clonotype showed up just once. The J gene is TRBJ2-3, the V gene TRBV20-1; TRBD2 matches at 13 bases. The V and J ends lost 5 bases and 3 bases, in that order; junction bases with no gene match: 2. The CDR3 spans 14 residues. CDR1 DFQATT and CDR2 SNEGSKA come from the germline V gene (reference sequence). The CDR3 is CSAVTSGGTDTQYF. Here the CDR3 DNA reads TGCAGTGCTGTGACTAGCGGGGGGACAGATACGCAGTATTTT.

This chain uses TRBV29-1 with TRBJ2-6; D is undetermined. The CDR3 has 12 amino acids. V was cut by 3 bases and J by 3 bases, with 3 bases left in between. The germline CDR1 and CDR2 sequences are SQVTM and ANQGSEA. This CDR3 is CSVEGGANVLTF. In DNA form, the CDR3 reads TGCAGCGTTGAGGGTGGGGCCAACGTCCTGACTTTC. Filled out from reference TRBV29-1 and TRBJ2-6, the complete variable domain reads SAVISQKPSRDICQRGTSLTIQCQVDSQVTMMFWYRQQPGQSLTLIATANQGSEATYESGFVIDKFPISRPNLTFSTLTVSNMSPEDSSIYLCSVEGGANVLTFGAGSRLTVL.

The chain combines TRBV23-1 with TRBJ1-2; D remains unclear. TRBV23-1 is assigned to the ORF class and has an uncertain function. The CDR3 has 15 residues. V shed 1 base and J shed 4 bases, with 13 bases lying between them. CDR3 nucleotide sequence: TGCGCCAGCAGTCAATATAGCCGGAGATCCTATGGCTACACCTTC. Translated: CASSQYSRRSYGYTF.

This clonotype appeared once. CDR3 nucleotides: TGTGCCAGTACCTCCCTCCGACAGGGAGGTGGAAACACCATATATTTT. Amino acid sequence: CASTSLRQGGGNTIYF. This rearrangement joins TRBV27 to TRBJ1-3; the match to TRBD1 covers 7 bases. Germline V CDR1 and CDR2: MNHEY, SMNVEV (reference sequence). The ends lost 9 bases at V and 3 bases at J; junction bases unmatched: 14. The CDR3 is made up of 16 amino acids.

This chain connects TRBV29-1 to TRBJ1-1, with a weak D call TRBD1 (6 bases). The CDR3 contains 13 residues. Per germline, CDR1 SQVTM and CDR2 ANQGSEA. V was trimmed by 5 bases and J by 1 base, leaving 11 bases between them. The CDR3 loop is CSVSRGANTEAFF. The CDR3, as DNA: TGCAGCGTTTCTAGGGGGGCGAACACTGAAGCTTTCTTT.

On this clonotype itself: At one end, the junction sequence differs from germline, possibly due to a read error. The rearrangement links TRBV20-1 to TRBJ2-3; TRBD2 matches 7 bases. CDR3 length equals 13 residues. Germline CDR1 and CDR2: DFQATT and SNEGSKA (reference sequence). The CDR3 DNA reads TGTGCGGGAGAGGCACTGAGCACAGATACGCAGTATTTT. Encoded protein: CAGEALSTDTQYF.

The chain combines TRBV20-1 with TRBJ2-7, with TRBD2 matching over 7 bases. V trimming: 0 bases; J trimming: 5 bases; junction bases outside the gene matches: 10. Germline values: CDR1 DFQATT, CDR2 SNEGSKA (reference sequence). The CDR3 runs to 15 residues. This chain's CDR3 is CSARESLAGVHEQYF. The DNA of the CDR3 is TGCAGTGCTAGAGAGTCCTTAGCGGGCGTCCACGAGCAGTACTTC.

The chain carries TRBV6-5 and TRBJ2-7; TRBD1 might be the D (6 bases). Trimming took 2 bases from V and 3 from J, leaving 11 bases between them. CDR3 length: 14 residues. The germline V gene has CDR1 MNHEY and CDR2 SVGAGI. CDR3 sequence: CASSYVAGDYEQYF. CDR3 coding DNA: TGTGCCAGCAGTTACGTCGCAGGGGACTACGAGCAGTACTTC.

The count of this clonotype is one. This chain connects TRBV9 to TRBJ2-2; 10 bases map to TRBD1. The junction had 3 bases not matched to a gene; V was cut back by 4 bases and J by 3 bases. Looked up from germline, CDR1 is SGDLS and CDR2 is YYNGEE. CDR3 length: 15 residues. The CDR3 coding sequence is TGTGCCAGCAGCCGGACAGGGGGAGACACCGGGGAGCTGTTTTTT. Amino acid sequence: CASSRTGGDTGELFF.

The chain is built from TRBV20-1 and TRBJ1-1, with 10 positions matching TRBD1. V trimming: 5 bases; J trimming: 10 bases; junction bases outside the gene matches: 4. The germline gives CDR1 DFQATT, CDR2 SNEGSKA (reference sequence). The CDR3 has 11 amino acids. DNA of the CDR3: TGCAGTGCTCCTCGGGACAGGGGAGCTTTCTTT. It is translated as CSAPRDRGAFF.

J is TRBJ2-1 and V is TRBV20-1; TRBD1 aligns across 12 bases. Losses at the gene ends were 8 bases for V and 8 bases for J; bases not matched to a gene: 7. There are 13 residues in the CDR3. Germline CDR1 reads DFQATT; CDR2 reads SNEGSKA (reference sequence). The CDR3 DNA sequence: TGCAGTTCCCGGGACAGGGGGCTCTATGAGCAGTTCTTC. Its translation is CSSRDRGLYEQFF.

This clonotype was observed a handful of times. The V and J genes are TRBV6-1 and TRBJ2-7, with 7 bases fitting TRBD1. The length of the CDR3 is 13 residues. Losses at the gene ends were 6 bases for V and 7 bases for J; bases not matched to a gene: 9. Germline CDR1 MNHNS, CDR2 SASEGT. The CDR3 sequence: CASRLQGPGEQYF. The CDR3, as DNA: TGTGCCAGCAGGCTACAGGGGCCGGGGGAGCAGTACTTC.